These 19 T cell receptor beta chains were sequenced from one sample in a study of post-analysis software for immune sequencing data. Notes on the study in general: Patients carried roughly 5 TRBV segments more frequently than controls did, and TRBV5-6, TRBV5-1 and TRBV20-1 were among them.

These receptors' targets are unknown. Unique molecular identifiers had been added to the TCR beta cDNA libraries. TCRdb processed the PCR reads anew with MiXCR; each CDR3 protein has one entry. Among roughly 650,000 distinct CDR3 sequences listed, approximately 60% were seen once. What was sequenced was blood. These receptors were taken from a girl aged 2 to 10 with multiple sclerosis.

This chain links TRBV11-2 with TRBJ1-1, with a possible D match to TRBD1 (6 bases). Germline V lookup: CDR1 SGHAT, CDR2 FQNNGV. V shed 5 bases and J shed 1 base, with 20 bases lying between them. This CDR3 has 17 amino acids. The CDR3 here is CASSRRLTGKPNTEAFF. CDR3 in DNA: TGTGCCAGCAGCAGAAGACTTACAGGGAAGCCGAACACTGAAGCTTTCTTT.

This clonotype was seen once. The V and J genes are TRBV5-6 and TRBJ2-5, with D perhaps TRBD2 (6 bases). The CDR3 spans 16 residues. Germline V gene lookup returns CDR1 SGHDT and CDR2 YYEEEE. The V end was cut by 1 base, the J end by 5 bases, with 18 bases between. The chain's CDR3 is CASSLLSGQGGETQYF. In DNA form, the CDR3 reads TGTGCCAGCAGCTTGTTGAGCGGGCAGGGAGGCGAGACCCAGTACTTC.

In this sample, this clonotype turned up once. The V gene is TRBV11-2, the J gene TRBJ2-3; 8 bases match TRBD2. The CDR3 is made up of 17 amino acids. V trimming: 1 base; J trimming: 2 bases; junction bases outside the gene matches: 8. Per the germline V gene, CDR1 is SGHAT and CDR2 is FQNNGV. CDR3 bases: TGTGCCAGCAGCTTAGTACGGCGGACTAGCAACACAGATACGCAGTATTTT. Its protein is CASSLVRRTSNTDTQYF.

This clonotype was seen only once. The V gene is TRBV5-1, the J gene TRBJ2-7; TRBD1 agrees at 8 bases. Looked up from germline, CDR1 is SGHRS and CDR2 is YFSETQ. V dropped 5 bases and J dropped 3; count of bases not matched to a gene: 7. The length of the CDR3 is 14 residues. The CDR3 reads CASRPGQVYYEQYF. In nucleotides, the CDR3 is TGCGCCAGCAGACCGGGACAGGTCTACTACGAGCAGTACTTC. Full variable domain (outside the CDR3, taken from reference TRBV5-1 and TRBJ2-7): KAGVTQTPRYLIKTRGQQVTLSCSPISGHRSVSWYQQTPGQGLQFLFEYFSETQRNKGNFPGRFSGRQFSNSRSEMNVSTLELGDSALYLCASRPGQVYYEQYFGPGTRLTVT.

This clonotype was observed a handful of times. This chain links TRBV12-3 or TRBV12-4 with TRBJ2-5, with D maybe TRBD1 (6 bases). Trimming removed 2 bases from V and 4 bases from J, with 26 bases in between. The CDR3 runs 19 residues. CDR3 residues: CASSLYIGGHVGKSETQYF. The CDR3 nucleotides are TGTGCCAGCAGTTTATATATAGGGGGACACGTAGGGAAATCAGAGACCCAGTACTTC.

The DNA for the CDR3 is TGCAGTGCTACCCCTATCTCGGGAGGGCGGACAGATACGCAGTATTTT. It is translated as CSATPISGGRTDTQYF. The chain joins TRBV20-1 to TRBJ2-3; 8 bases line up with TRBD2. Looked up from germline, CDR1 is DFQATT and CDR2 is SNEGSKA (reference sequence). The CDR3 length is 16 residues. With 4 bases clipped from V and 3 bases from J, the junction kept 12 bases outside the gene matches.

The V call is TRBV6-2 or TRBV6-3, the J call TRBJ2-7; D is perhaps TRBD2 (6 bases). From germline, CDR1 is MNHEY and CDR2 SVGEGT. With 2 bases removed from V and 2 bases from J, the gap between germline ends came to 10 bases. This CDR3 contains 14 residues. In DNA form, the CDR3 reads TGTGCCAGCAGTTACCACGGGAGTCCCTACGAGCAGTACTTC. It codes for CASSYHGSPYEQYF.

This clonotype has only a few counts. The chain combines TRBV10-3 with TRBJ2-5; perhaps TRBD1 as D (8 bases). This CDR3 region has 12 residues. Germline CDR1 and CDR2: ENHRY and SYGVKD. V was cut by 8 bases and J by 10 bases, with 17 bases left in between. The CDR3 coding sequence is TGTGCCATCGCAACAGGGGGGGAGGACCAGTACTTC. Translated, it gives CAIATGGEDQYF.

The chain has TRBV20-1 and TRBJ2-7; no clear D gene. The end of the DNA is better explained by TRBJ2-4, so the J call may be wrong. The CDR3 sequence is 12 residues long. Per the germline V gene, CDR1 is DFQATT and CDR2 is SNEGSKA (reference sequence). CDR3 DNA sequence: TGCAGTGCCCGGCCGAGCGCAGGCATTCAGTACTTC. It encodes CSARPSAGIQYF.

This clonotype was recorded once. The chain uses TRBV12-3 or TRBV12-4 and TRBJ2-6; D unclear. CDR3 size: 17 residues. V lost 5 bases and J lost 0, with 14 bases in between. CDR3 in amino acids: CASSTLPGSSGANVLTF. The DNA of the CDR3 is TGTGCCAGCAGTACTCTACCCGGGTCCTCTGGGGCCAACGTCCTGACTTTC.

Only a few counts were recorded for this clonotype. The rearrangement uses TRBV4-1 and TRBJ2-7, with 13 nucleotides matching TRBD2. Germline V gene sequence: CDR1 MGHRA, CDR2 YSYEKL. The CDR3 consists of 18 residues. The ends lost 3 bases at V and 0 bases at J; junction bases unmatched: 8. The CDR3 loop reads CASSHGSGLAGFSYEQYF. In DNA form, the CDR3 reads TGCGCCAGCAGCCACGGGTCGGGACTAGCGGGGTTCTCCTACGAGCAGTACTTC.

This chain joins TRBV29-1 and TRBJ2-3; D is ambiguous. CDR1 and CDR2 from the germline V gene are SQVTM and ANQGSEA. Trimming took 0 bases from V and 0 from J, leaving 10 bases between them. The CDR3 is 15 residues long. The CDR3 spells CSVEDRTSSTDTQYF. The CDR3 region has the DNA TGCAGCGTTGAAGATCGTACTTCTAGCACAGATACGCAGTATTTT.

CDR3 residues: CASRAADSYEQYF. In nucleotides, the CDR3 is TGTGCCAGCAGGGCAGCAGATTCCTACGAGCAGTACTTC. The chain employs TRBV2 and TRBJ2-7, with unresolved D. In germline, CDR1 is SNHLY, CDR2 FYNNEI. The CDR3 loop spans 13 amino acids. Trimming removed 6 bases from V and 1 base from J, with 10 bases in between.

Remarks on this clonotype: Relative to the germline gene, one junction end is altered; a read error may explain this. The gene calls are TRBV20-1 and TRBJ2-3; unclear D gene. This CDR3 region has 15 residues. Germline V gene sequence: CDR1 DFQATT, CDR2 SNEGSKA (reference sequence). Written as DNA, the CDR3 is TGCAGTGCTAGAGAGGATGGAACCCGCACAGATACGCGGTATTTT. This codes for CSAREDGTRTDTRYF.

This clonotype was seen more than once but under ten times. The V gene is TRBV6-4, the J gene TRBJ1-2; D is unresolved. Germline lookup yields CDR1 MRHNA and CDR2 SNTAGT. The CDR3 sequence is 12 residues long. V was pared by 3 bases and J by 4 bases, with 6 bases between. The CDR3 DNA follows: TGTGCCAGCAGTGAGGGAGGCTATGGCTACACCTTC. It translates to CASSEGGYGYTF.

CDR3 DNA: TGTGCCAGCAGAAGAGAGGGCGCAGATACGCAGTATTTT. Residues: CASRREGADTQYF. The chain joins TRBV7-9 to TRBJ2-3, with D possibly being TRBD2 (5 bases). Germline V gene lookup returns CDR1 SEHNR and CDR2 FQNEAQ (reference sequence). This CDR3 is 13 amino acids long. V lost 6 bases and J 4 bases, leaving 11 bases between the germline ends.

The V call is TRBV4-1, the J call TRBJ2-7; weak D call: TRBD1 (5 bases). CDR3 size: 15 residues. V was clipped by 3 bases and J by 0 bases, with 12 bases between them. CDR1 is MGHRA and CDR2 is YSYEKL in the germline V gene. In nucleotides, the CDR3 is TGCGCCAGCAGCCAGGAAGGAGACAGCTCCTACGAGCAGTACTTC. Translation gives CASSQEGDSSYEQYF.

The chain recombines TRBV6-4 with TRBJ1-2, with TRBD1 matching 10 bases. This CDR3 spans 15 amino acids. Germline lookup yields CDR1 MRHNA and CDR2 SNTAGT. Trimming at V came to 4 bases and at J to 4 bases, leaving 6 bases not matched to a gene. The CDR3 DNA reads TGTGCCAGCAGTGGCGACAGGGGGCTTCGCTATGGCTACACCTTC. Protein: CASSGDRGLRYGYTF.

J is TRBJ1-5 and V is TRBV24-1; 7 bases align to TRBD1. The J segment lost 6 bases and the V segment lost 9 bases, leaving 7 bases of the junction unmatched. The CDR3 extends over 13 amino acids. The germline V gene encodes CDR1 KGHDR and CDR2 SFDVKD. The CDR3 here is CATGWDSTQPQHF. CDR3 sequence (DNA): TGTGCCACCGGGTGGGACAGTACTCAGCCCCAGCATTTT.